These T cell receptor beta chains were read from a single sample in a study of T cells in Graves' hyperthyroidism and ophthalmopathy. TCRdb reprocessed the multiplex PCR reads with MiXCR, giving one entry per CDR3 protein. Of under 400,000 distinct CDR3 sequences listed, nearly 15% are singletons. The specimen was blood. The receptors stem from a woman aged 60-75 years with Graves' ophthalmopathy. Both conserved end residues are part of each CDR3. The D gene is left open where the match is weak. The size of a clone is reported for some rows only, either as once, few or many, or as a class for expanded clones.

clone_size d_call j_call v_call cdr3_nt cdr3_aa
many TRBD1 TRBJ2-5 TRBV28 TGTGCCAGCAGGCGACCGGGACAGGGCCAAGAGACCCAGTACTTC CASRRPGQGQETQYF
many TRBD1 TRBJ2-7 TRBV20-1 TGCAGTGCTATGACGGACAGGGGGTTGTACGAGCAGTACTTC CSAMTDRGLYEQYF
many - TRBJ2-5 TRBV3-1 TGTGCCAGCAGCCAGACCGGGACCCAGGAGACCCAGTACTTC CASSQTGTQETQYF
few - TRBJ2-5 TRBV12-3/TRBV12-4 TGTGCCAGTAGGGTAGGGGAGACCCAGTACTTC CASRVGETQYF
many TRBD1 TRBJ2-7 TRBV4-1 TGCGCCAGCAGCCGGGCCGGGACAGGGGTCTACGAGCAGTACTTC CASSRAGTGVYEQYF
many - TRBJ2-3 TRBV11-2 TGTGCCAGCAACCCCAAGGGACCCCCAGATACGCAGTATTTT CASNPKGPPDTQYF
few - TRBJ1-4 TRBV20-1 TGCAGTGGGATGGCCCCCGCGACGAATGAAAAACTGTTTTTT CSGMAPATNEKLFF
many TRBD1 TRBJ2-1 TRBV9 TGTGCCAGCAGTGCATCCGGGACAGGCGGAAATGAGCAGTTCTTC CASSASGTGGNEQFF
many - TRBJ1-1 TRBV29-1 TGCAGCACCCGAGGGCTCGGGGGCCGCGGTACTGAAGCTTTCTTT CSTRGLGGRGTEAFF
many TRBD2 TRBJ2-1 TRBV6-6 TGTGCCAGCAGTTACTCGGGACTAGCGCCTAATGAGCAGTTCTTC CASSYSGLAPNEQFF
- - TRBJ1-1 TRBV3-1 TGTGCCAGCAGGATGGGGTCTCTTGAGGCTTTCTTT CASRMGSLEAFF
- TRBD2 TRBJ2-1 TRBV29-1 TGCAGCGGGGGGGGGACTTTCGAGCAGTTCTTC CSGGGTFEQFF
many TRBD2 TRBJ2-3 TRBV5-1 TGCGCCAGCAGAAAACTAGCGGGAGAAATAGATACGCAGTATTTT CASRKLAGEIDTQYF
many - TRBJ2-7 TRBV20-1 TGCAGTGCCCAAACTTCGGACGTCTCCTACGAGCAGTACTTC CSAQTSDVSYEQYF
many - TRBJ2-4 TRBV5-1 TGCGCCAGCAGCTTGGGGGACAACAAAAACATTCAGTACTTC CASSLGDNKNIQYF
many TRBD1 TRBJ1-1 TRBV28 TGTGCCAGCAGTCTGCCGGGACAGGGAATGAACACTGAAGCTTTCTTT CASSLPGQGMNTEAFF
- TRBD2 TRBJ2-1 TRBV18 TGTGCCAGCTCACCACCGACCACTAGCGGGAACAATGAGCAGTTCTTC CASSPPTTSGNNEQFF
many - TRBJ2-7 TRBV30 TGTGCCTGGAGTCGAGGATTTAGCGAGCAGTACTTC CAWSRGFSEQYF
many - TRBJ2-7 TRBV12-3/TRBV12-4 TGTGCCAGCAGTCCCGGGATCACCTACGAGCAGTACTTC CASSPGITYEQYF
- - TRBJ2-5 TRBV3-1 TGTGCCAGCAGACAAGGTTTCGGGGCTTCACTTTGGACCCAGTACTTC CASRQGFGASLWTQYF
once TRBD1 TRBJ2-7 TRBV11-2 TGTGCCAGCTCACCACGGGGGACAGGGGGCAAGATCGACGAGCAGTACTTC CASSPRGTGGKIDEQYF
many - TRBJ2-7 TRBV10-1 TGCGCCAGCAGTGAGTCAGGGAAGCACGAGCAGTACTTC CASSESGKHEQYF
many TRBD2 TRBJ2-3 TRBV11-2 TGTGCCAGCAGCTTCAGCGGGAGGAACACAGATACGCAGTATTTT CASSFSGRNTDTQYF
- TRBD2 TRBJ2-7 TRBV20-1 TGCAGTGCTAGAGAGGTAGCGGGAGCCCACTACGAGCAGTACTTC CSAREVAGAHYEQYF
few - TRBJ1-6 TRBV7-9 TGTGCCAGCAGCTTAGGGGGACTTACTGACAATTCACCCCTCCACTTT CASSLGGLTDNSPLHF
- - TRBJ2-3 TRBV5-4 TGTGCCAGCAGCTTGTTCGGGAGACTCAGCACAGATACGCAGTATTTT CASSLFGRLSTDTQYF
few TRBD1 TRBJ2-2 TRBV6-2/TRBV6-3 TGTGCCAGCAGCCTGGGACAGGGGGCTGCCGGGGGGGAGCTGTTTTTT CASSLGQGAAGGELFF
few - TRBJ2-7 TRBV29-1 TGCAGCGTTGAGGGCCCCAGCTCCTACGAGCAGTACTTC CSVEGPSSYEQYF
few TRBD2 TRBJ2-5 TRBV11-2 TGTGCCAGCAGCCCCGGACTAGCGGGAGTGGGGTTCGGAGAGACCCAGTACTTC CASSPGLAGVGFGETQYF
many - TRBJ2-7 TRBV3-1 TGTGCCAGCAGCCGGTCCGGGGAGCAGTACTTC CASSRSGEQYF
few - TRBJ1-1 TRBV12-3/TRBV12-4 TGTGCCAGCACTCCGGACACCATGAACACTGAAGCTTTCTTT CASTPDTMNTEAFF
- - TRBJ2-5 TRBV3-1 TGTGCCAGCAGCGGAGGGGTCAGGGGGAATGGAGAGACCCAGTACTTC CASSGGVRGNGETQYF